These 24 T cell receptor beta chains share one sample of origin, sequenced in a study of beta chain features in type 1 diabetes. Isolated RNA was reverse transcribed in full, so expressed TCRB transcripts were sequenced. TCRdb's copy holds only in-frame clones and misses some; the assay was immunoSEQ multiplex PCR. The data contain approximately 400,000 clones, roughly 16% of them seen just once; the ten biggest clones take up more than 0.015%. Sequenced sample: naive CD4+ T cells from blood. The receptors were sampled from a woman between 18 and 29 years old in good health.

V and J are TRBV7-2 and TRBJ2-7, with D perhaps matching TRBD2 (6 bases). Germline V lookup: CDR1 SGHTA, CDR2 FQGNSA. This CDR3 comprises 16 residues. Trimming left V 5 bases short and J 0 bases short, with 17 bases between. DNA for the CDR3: TGTGCCAGCAGCCTAGGCCCTAGCGACAACTCCTACGAGCAGTACTTC. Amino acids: CASSLGPSDNSYEQYF.

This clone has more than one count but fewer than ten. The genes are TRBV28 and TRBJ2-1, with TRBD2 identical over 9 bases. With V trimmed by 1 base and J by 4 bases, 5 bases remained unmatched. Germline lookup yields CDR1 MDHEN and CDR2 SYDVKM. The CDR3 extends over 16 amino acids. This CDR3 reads CASSLLGSGSYNEQFF. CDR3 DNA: TGTGCCAGCAGTTTATTGGGTAGCGGGAGTTACAATGAGCAGTTCTTC.

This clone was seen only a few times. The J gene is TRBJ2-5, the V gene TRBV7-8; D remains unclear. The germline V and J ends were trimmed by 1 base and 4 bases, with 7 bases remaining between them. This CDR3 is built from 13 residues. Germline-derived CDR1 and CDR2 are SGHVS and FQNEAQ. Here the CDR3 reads CASSLGHSETQYF. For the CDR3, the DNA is TGTGCCAGCAGCTTAGGGCATTCAGAGACCCAGTACTTC. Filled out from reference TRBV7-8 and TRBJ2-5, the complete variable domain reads GAGVSQSPRYKVAKRGQDVALRCDPISGHVSLFWYQQALGQGPEFLTYFQNEAQLDKSGLPSDRFFAERPEGSVSTLKIQRTQQEDSAVYLCASSLGHSETQYFGPGTRLLVL.

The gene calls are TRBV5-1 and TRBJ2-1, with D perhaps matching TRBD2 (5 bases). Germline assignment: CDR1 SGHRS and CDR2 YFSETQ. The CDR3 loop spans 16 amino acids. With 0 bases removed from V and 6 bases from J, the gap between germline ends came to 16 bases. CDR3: CASSLVVGALRNEQFF. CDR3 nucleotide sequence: TGCGCCAGCAGCTTGGTCGTGGGAGCCCTACGCAATGAGCAGTTCTTC.

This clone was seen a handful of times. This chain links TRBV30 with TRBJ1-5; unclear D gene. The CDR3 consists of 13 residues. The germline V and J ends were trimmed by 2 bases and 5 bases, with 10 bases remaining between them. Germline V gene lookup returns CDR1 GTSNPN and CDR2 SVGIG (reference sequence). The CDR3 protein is CAWSPSLDQPQHF. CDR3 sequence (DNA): TGTGCCTGGAGTCCCAGTCTGGATCAGCCCCAGCATTTT.

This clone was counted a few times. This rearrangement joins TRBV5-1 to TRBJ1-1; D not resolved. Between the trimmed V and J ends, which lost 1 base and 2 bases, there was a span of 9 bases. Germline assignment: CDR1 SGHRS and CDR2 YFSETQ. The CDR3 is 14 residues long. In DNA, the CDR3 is TGCGCCAGCAGCTTGATGGGGAGCAACACTGAAGCTTTCTTT. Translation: CASSLMGSNTEAFF.

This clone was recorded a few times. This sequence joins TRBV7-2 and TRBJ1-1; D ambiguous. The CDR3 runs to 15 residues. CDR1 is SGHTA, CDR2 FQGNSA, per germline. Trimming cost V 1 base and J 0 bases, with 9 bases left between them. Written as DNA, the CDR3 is TGTGCCAGCAGCTTAGTGGTATACTTGAACACTGAAGCTTTCTTT. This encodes CASSLVVYLNTEAFF.

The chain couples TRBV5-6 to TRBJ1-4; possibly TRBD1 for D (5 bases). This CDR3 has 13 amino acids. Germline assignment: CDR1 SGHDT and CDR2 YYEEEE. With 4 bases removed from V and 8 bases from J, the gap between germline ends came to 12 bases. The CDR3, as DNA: TGTGCCAGCAGCCCGGGACTCGGAGAAAAACTGTTTTTT. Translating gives CASSPGLGEKLFF.

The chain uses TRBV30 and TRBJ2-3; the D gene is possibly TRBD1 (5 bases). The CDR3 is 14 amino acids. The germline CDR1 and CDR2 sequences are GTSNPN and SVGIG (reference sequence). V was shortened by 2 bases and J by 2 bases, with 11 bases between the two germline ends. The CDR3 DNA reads TGTGCCTGGAGTCCAGGGCTCCACACAGATACGCAGTATTTT. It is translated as CAWSPGLHTDTQYF.

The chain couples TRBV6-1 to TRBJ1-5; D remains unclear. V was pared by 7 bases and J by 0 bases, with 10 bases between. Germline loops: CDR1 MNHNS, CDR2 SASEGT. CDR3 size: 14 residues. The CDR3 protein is CASKSHVSNQPQHF. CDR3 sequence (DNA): TGTGCCAGCAAATCACACGTTAGCAATCAGCCCCAGCATTTT.

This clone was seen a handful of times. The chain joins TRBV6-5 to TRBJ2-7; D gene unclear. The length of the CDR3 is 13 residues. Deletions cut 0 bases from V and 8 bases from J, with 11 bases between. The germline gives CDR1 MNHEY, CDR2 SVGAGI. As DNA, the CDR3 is TGTGCCAGCAGTTACTCTGGCGGCATCCAGCAGTACTTC. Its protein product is CASSYSGGIQQYF.

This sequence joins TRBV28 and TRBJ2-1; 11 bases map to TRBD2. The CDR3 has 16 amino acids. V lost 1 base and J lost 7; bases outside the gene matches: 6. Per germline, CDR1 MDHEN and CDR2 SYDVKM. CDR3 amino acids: CASSLFGLAGGNEQFF. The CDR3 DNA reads TGTGCCAGCAGTTTATTTGGTCTAGCGGGAGGAAATGAGCAGTTCTTC.

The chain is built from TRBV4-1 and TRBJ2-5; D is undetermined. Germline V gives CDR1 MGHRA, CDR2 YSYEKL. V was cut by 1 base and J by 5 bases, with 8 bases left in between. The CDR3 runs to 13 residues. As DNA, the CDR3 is TGCGCCAGCAGCCAAGTGGAGAGGGAGACCCAGTACTTC. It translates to CASSQVERETQYF.

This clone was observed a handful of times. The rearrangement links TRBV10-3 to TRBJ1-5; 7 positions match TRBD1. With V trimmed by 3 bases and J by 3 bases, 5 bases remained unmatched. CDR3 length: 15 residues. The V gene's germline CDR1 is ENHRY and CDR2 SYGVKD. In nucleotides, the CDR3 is TGTGCCATCAGTGATGGCAGGGGGACCAATCAGCCCCAGCATTTT. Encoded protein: CAISDGRGTNQPQHF.

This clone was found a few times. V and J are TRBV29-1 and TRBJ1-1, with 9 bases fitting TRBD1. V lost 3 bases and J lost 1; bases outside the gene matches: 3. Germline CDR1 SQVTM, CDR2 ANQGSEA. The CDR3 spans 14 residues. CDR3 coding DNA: TGCAGCGTTGATCCGGGACAGGGGAACACTGAAGCTTTCTTT. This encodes CSVDPGQGNTEAFF.

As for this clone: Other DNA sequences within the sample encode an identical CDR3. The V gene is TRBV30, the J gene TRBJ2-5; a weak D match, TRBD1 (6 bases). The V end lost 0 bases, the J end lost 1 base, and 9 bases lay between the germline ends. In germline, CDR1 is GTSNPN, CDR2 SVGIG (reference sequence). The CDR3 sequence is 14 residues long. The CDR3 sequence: CAWSVARGQETQYF. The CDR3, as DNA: TGTGCCTGGAGTGTAGCCAGGGGCCAAGAGACCCAGTACTTC. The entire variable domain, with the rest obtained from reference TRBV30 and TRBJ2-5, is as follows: SQTIHQWPATLVQPVGSPLSLECTVEGTSNPNLYWYRQAAGRGLQLLFYSVGIGQISSEVPQNLSASRPQDRQFILSSKKLLLSDSGFYLCAWSVARGQETQYFGPGTRLLVL.

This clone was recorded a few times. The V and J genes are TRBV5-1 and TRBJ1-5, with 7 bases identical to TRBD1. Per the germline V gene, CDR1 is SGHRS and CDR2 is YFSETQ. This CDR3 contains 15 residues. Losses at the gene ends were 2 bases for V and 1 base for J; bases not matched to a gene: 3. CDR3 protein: CASSLSQGSNQPQHF. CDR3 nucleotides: TGCGCCAGCAGCTTATCACAGGGGAGCAATCAGCCCCAGCATTTT.

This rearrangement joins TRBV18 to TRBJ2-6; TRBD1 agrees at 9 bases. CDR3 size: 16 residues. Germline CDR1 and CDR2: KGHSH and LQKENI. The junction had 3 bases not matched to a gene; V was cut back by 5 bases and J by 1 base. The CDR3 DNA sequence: TGTGCCAGCTCAAGACAGGGGGGGTCTGGGGCCAACGTCCTGACTTTC. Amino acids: CASSRQGGSGANVLTF.

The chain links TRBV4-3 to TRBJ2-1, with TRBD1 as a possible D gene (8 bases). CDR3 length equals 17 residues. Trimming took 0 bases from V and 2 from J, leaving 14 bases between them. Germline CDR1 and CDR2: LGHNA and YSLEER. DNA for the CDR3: TGCGCCAGCAGCCAAGATATACAGGGGGGGCCCTACAATGAGCAGTTCTTC. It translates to CASSQDIQGGPYNEQFF.

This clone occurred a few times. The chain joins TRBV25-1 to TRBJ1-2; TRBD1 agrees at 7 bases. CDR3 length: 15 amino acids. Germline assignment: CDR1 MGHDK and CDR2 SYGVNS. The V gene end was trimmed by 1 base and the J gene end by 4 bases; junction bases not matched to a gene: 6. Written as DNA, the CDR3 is TGTGCCAGCAGTGAATTCCGGGACAGCCTCTATGGCTACACCTTC. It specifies CASSEFRDSLYGYTF.

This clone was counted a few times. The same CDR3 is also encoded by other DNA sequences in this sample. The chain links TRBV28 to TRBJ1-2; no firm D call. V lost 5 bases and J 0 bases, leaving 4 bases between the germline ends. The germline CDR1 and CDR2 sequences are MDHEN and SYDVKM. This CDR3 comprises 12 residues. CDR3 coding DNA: TGTGCCAGCAGTCCAGCTAACTATGGCTACACCTTC. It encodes CASSPANYGYTF.

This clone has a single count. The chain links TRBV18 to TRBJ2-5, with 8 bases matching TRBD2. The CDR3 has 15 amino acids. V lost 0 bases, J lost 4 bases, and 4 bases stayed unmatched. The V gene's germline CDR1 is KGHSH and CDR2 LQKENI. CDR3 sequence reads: CASSPPSGRGETQYF. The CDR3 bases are TGTGCCAGCTCACCACCCAGCGGGAGAGGAGAGACCCAGTACTTC.

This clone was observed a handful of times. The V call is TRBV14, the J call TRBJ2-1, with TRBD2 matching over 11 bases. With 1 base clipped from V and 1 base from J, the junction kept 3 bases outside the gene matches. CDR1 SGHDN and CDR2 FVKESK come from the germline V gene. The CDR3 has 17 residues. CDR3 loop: CASSQGGLADSYNEQFF. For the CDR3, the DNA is TGTGCCAGCAGCCAAGGGGGACTAGCGGATTCCTACAATGAGCAGTTCTTC.

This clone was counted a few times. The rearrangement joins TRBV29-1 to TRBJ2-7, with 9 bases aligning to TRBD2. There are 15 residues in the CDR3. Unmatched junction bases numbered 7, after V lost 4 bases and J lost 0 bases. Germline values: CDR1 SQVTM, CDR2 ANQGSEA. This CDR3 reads CSVGWTSDSSYEQYF. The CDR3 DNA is TGCAGCGTTGGATGGACTAGCGACAGCTCCTACGAGCAGTACTTC.